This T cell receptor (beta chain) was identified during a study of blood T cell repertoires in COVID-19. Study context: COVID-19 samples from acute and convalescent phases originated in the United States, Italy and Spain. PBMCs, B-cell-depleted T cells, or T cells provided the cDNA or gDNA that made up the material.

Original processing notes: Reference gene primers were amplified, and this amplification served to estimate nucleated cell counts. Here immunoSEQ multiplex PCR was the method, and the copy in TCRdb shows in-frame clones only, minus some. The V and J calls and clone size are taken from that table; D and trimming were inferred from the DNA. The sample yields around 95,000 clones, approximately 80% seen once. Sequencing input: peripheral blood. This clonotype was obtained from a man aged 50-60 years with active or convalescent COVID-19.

The CDR3 DNA reads TGTGCCAGCAGCGTAGCTCCCAGAGGCTCAGCTTTCTTT. Translating gives CASSVAPRGSAFF. The V and J genes are TRBV9 and TRBJ1-1; D is undetermined. Germline assignment: CDR1 SGDLS and CDR2 YYNGEE. V shed 0 bases and J shed 10 bases, with 13 bases lying between them. The CDR3 has 13 amino acids.